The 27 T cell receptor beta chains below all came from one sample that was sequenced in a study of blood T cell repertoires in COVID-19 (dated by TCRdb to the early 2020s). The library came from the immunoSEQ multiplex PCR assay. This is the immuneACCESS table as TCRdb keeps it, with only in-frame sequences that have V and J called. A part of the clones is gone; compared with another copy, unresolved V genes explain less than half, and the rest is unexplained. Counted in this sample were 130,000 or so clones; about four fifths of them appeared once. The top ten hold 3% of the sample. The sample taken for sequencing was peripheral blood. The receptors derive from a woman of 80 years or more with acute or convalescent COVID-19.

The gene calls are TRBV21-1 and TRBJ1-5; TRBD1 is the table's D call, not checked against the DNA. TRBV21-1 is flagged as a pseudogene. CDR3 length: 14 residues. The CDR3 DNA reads TGTGCCAGCAGCAGGGGGACACCCAATCAGCCCCAGCATTTT. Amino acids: CASSRGTPNQPQHF.

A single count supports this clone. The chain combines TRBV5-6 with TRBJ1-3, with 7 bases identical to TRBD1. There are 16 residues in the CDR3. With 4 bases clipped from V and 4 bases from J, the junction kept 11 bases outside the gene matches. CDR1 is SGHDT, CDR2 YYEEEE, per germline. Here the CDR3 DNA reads TGTGCCAGCAGCGTCCGTGTGACAGGGAAAGGAAACACCATATATTTT. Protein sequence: CASSVRVTGKGNTIYF.

The CDR3 sequence is CASSPDGGEAFF. The CDR3 DNA follows: TGTGCCAGCAGCCCAGATGGGGGGGAAGCTTTCTTT. V gene TRBV7-3 combines with J gene TRBJ1-1, with a tentative D call TRBD1 (5 bases). This CDR3 is built from 12 residues. Per germline, CDR1 SGHTA and CDR2 FQGTGA. V dropped 5 bases and J dropped 8 bases, with 12 bases sitting between them.

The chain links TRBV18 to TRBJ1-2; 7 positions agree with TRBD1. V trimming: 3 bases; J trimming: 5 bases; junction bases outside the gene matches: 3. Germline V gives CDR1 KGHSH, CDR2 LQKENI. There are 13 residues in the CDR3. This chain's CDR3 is CASSPGTEYGYTF. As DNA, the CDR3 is TGTGCCAGCTCACCGGGGACAGAATATGGCTACACCTTC.

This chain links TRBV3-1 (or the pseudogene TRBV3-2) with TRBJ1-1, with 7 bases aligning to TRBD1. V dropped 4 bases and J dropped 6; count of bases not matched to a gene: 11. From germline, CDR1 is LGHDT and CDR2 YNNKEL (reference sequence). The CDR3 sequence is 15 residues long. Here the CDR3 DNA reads TGTGCCAGCAGCCCGACCAGATTAACAGGGGCTGAAGCTTTCTTT. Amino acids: CASSPTRLTGAEAFF.

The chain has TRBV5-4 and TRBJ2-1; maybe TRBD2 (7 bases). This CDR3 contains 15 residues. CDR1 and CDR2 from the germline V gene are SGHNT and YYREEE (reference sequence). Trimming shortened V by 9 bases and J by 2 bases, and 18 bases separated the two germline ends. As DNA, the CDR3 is TGTGCCACCAACCTCGGGGGGCGGCCCTACAATGAGCAGTTCTTC. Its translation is CATNLGGRPYNEQFF.

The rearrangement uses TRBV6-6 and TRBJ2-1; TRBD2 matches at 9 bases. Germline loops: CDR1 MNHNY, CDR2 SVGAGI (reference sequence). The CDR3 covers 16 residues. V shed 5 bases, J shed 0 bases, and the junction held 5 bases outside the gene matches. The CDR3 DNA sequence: TGTGCCAGCAGTCTCTCGACTAGCGGCTCCTACAATGAGCAGTTCTTC. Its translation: CASSLSTSGSYNEQFF.

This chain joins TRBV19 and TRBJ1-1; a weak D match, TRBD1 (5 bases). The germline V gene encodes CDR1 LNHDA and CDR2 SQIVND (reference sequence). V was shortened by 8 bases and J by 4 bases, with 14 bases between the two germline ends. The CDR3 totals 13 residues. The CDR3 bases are TGTGCCAGTTTCACGGCGGGGGGCACTGAAGCTTTCTTT. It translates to CASFTAGGTEAFF.

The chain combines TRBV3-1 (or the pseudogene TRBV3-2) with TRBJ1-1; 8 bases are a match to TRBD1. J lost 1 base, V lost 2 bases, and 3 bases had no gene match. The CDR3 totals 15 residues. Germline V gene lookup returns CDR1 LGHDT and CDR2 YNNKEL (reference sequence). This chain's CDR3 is CASSQRTGRNTEAFF. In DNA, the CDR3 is TGTGCCAGCAGCCAAAGGACAGGGAGGAACACTGAAGCTTTCTTT.

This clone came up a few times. CDR3 nucleotides: TGTGCCAGCAGCTTTGATGGGACAGATCAAGAGACCCAGTACTTC. Protein sequence: CASSFDGTDQETQYF. V usage is TRBV5-4 and J usage is TRBJ2-5; 7 nucleotides align to TRBD1. The CDR3 extends over 15 amino acids. The J segment lost 2 bases and the V segment lost 2 bases, leaving 6 bases of the junction unmatched. The V gene's germline CDR1 is SGHNT and CDR2 YYREEE (reference sequence).

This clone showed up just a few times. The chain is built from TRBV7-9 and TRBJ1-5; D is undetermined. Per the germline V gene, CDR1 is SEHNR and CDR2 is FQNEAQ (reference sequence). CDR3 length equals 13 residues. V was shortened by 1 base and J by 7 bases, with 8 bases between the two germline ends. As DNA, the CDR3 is TGTGCCAGCAGCTTAGACACGTTCCAGCCCCAGCATTTT. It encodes CASSLDTFQPQHF.

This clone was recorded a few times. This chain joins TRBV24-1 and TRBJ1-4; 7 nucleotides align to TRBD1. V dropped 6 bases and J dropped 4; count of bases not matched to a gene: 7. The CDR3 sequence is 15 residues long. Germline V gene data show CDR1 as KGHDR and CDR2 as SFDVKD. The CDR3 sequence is CATSPSNRGNEKLFF. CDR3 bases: TGTGCCACCAGTCCTTCAAACAGGGGTAATGAAAAACTGTTTTTT.

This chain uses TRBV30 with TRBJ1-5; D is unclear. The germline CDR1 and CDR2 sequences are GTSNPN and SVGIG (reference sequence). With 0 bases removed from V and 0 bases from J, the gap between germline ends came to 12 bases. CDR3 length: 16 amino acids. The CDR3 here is CAWSVRGRGSNQPQHF. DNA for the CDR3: TGTGCCTGGAGTGTAAGAGGGCGCGGTAGCAATCAGCCCCAGCATTTT. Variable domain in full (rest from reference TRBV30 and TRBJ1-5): SQTIHQWPATLVQPVGSPLSLECTVEGTSNPNLYWYRQAAGRGLQLLFYSVGIGQISSEVPQNLSASRPQDRQFILSSKKLLLSDSGFYLCAWSVRGRGSNQPQHFGDGTRLSIL.

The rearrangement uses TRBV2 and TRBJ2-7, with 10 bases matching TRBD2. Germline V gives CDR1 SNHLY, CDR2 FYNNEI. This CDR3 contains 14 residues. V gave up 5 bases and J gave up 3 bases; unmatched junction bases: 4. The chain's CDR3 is CASSQRGGIYEQYF. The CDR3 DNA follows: TGTGCCAGCAGTCAGCGGGGGGGCATCTACGAGCAGTACTTC. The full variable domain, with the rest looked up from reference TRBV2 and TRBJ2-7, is EPEVTQTPSHQVTQMGQEVILRCVPISNHLYFYWYRQILGQKVEFLVSFYNNEISEKSEIFDDQFSVERPDGSNFTLKIRSTKLEDSAMYFCASSQRGGIYEQYFGPGTRLTVT.

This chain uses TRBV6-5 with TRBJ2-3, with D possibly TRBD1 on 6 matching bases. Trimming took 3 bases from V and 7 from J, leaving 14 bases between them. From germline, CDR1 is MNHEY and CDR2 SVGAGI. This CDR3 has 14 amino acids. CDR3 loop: CASSYGRDKYTQYF. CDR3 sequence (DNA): TGTGCCAGCAGTTATGGCCGGGACAAATATACGCAGTATTTT.

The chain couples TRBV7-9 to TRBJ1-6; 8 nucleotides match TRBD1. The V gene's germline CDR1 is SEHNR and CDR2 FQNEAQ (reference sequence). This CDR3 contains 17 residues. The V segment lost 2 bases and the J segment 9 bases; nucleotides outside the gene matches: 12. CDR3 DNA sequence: TGTGCCAGCAGCTTACACGACCGGACAGGGATGAGTTCACCCCTCCACTTT. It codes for CASSLHDRTGMSSPLHF.

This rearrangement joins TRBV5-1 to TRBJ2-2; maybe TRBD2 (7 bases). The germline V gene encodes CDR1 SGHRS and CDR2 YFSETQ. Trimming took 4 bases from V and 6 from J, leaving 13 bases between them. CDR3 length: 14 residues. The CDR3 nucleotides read TGCGCCAGCAGCGACCCCGGGGGGCCCGGGGAGCTGTTTTTT. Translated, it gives CASSDPGGPGELFF.

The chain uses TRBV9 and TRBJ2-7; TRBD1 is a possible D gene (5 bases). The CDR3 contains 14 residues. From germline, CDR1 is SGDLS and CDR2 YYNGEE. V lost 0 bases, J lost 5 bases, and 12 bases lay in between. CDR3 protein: CASSVGPGFDEQYF. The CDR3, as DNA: TGTGCCAGCAGCGTAGGCCCAGGGTTCGACGAGCAGTACTTC.

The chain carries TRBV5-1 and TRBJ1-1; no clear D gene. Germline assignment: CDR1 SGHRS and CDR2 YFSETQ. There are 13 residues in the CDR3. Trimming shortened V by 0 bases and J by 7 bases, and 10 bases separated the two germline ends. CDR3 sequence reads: CASSLGEPLEAFF. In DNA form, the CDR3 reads TGCGCCAGCAGCTTGGGCGAGCCCCTTGAAGCTTTCTTT.

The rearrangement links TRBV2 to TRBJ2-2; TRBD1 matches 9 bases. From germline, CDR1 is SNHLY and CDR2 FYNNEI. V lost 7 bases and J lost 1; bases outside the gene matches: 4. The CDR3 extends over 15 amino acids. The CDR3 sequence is CASIGGQGNTGELFF. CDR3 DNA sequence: TGTGCCAGCATTGGGGGACAGGGGAACACCGGGGAGCTGTTTTTT.

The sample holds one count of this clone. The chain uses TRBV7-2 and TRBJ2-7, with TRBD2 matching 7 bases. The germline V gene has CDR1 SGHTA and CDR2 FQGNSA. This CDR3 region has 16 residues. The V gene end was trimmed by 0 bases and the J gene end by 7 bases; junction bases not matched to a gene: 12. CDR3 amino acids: CASSLALGGTLGEQYF. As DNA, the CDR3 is TGTGCCAGCAGCTTAGCGCTGGGGGGGACCTTGGGTGAGCAGTACTTC.

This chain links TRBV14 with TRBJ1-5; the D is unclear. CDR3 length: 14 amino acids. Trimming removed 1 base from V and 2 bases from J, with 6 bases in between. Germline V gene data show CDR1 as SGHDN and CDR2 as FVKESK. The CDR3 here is CASSQGRGNQPQHF. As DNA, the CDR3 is TGTGCCAGCAGCCAAGGTCGGGGCAATCAGCCCCAGCATTTT. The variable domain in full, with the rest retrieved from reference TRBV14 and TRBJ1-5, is EAGVTQFPSHSVIEKGQTVTLRCDPISGHDNLYWYRRVMGKEIKFLLHFVKESKQDESGMPNNRFLAERTGGTYSTLKVQPAELEDSGVYFCASSQGRGNQPQHFGDGTRLSIL.

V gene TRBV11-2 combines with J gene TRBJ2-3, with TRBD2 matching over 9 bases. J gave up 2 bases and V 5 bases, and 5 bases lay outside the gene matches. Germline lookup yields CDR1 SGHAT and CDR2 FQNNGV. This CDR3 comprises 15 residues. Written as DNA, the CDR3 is TGTGCCAGCAGCCGCAGCGGGGGGCACACAGATACGCAGTATTTT. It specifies CASSRSGGHTDTQYF.

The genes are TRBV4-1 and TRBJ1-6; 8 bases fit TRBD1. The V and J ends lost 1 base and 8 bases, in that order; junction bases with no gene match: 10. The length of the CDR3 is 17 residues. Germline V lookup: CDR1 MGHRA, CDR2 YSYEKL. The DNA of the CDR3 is TGCGCCAGCAGCCAAGTCGGGACAGGAGAACTTTATTCACCCCTCCACTTT. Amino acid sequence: CASSQVGTGELYSPLHF.

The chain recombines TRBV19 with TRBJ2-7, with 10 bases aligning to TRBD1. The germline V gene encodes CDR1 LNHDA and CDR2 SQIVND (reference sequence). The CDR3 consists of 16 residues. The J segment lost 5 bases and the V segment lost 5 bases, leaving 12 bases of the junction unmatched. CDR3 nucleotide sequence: TGTGCCAGTAGTCAAAGGGTAGGGGACAGGGGCGACGAGCAGTACTTC. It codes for CASSQRVGDRGDEQYF.

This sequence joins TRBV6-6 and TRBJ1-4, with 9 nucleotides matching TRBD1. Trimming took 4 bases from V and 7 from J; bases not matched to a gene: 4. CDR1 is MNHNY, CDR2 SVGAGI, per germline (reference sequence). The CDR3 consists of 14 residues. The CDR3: CASSFPDRGEKLFF. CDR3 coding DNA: TGTGCCAGCAGTTTTCCGGACAGGGGTGAAAAACTGTTTTTT.

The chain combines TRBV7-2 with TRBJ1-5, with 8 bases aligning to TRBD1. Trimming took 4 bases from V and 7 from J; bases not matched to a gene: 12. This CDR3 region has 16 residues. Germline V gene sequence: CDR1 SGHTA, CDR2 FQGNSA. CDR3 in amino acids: CASSSRRTGFEQPQHF. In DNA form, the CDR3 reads TGTGCCAGCAGCTCACGAAGGACAGGGTTCGAACAGCCCCAGCATTTT.